The 18 T cell receptor beta chains below come from one sample, sequenced in a study of cytomegalovirus exposure and HLA in healthy donors. Primers for the PCR totalled 60 Vbeta and 13 Jbeta. The protocol was immunoSEQ multiplex PCR, while the TCRdb copy is restricted to in-frame clones and leaves out a portion. Of 150,000 to 200,000 clones listed, about 81% were seen once; the top ten hold around 1.9%. Sequences were obtained from PBMCs. The receptors were gathered from a man between 18 and 29 years old in good health and CMV-seronegative.

The rearrangement uses TRBV30 and TRBJ1-2; D is perhaps TRBD1 (6 bases). Trimming took 1 base from V and 0 from J, leaving 15 bases between them. Germline loops: CDR1 GTSNPN, CDR2 SVGIG (reference sequence). The length of the CDR3 is 16 residues. CDR3 bases: TGTGCCTGGAGTGCTCGGACAGCTAAGACTAACTATGGCTACACCTTC. Its protein product is CAWSARTAKTNYGYTF.

This clone was found once. The chain couples TRBV19 to TRBJ1-2; perhaps TRBD1 as D (6 bases). The CDR3 sequence is 14 residues long. Trimming stripped 5 bases from V and 5 bases from J, with 15 bases between. Per the germline V gene, CDR1 is LNHDA and CDR2 is SQIVND (reference sequence). The CDR3 DNA sequence: TGTGCCAGTAGTGCCGAACAGGGATTTTATGGCTACACCTTC. Translation gives CASSAEQGFYGYTF.

Here the CDR3 DNA reads TGCGCCAGCAGCCCAACACAGGGGGCGCGTCTTTATGGCTACACCTTC. Translated, it gives CASSPTQGARLYGYTF. The chain carries TRBV4-1 and TRBJ1-2; 9 bases match TRBD1. The CDR3 is 16 residues long. The germline gives CDR1 MGHRA, CDR2 YSYEKL. Trimming at V came to 4 bases and at J to 5 bases, leaving 11 bases not matched to a gene.

The chain couples TRBV28 to TRBJ2-5, with 10 bases fitting TRBD1. In germline, CDR1 is MDHEN, CDR2 SYDVKM. The CDR3 has 16 residues. V trimming: 6 bases; J trimming: 1 base; junction bases outside the gene matches: 8. Written as DNA, the CDR3 is TGTGCCAGCAGCCGAACGCGACAGGGGGCCCAAGAGACCCAGTACTTC. Amino acids: CASSRTRQGAQETQYF.

The chain has TRBV5-4 and TRBJ2-5; 8 bases match TRBD1. CDR3 length equals 15 residues. CDR1 SGHNT and CDR2 YYREEE come from the germline V gene (reference sequence). V dropped 6 bases and J dropped 2; count of bases not matched to a gene: 9. The CDR3 bases are TGTGCCAGCATCAAAAAACGACAGGGGCAAGAGACCCAGTACTTC. It is translated as CASIKKRQGQETQYF.

The chain links TRBV7-3 to TRBJ2-3; D is possibly TRBD2 (7 bases). Germline CDR1 reads SGHTA; CDR2 reads FQGTGA. With 3 bases removed from V and 1 base from J, the gap between germline ends came to 14 bases. The CDR3 covers 16 residues. The CDR3 DNA follows: TGTGCCAGCAGCTTGCTGGGGGCGGGAGGCACAGATACGCAGTATTTT. This sequence encodes CASSLLGAGGTDTQYF.

V gene TRBV7-2 combines with J gene TRBJ2-2; no firm D call. Germline V gene data show CDR1 as SGHTA and CDR2 as FQGNSA. The CDR3 length is 14 residues. Trimming took 5 bases from V and 7 from J, leaving 14 bases between them. The CDR3 sequence is CASSPTLKGGELFF. The CDR3 DNA reads as TGTGCCAGCAGCCCGACACTTAAAGGCGGGGAGCTGTTTTTT.

This clone was counted a single time. The chain employs TRBV12-5 and TRBJ2-5; TRBD2 might be the D (6 bases). The germline V gene has CDR1 LGHNT and CDR2 FRNRAP. This CDR3 is built from 15 residues. The germline V and J ends were trimmed by 1 base and 2 bases, with 11 bases remaining between them. CDR3 DNA: TGTGCTAGTGGTTTGGGGTCTAGCGAGCAAGAGACCCAGTACTTC. Translating gives CASGLGSSEQETQYF.

The chain carries TRBV5-4 and TRBJ2-3; TRBD2 matches at 9 bases. This CDR3 spans 14 amino acids. CDR1 and CDR2 from the germline V gene are SGHNT and YYREEE (reference sequence). Losses at the gene ends were 5 bases for V and 4 bases for J; bases not matched to a gene: 5. CDR3 nucleotides: TGTGCCAGCAGTCCGAGCGGGAGGCCAGATACGCAGTATTTT. Protein sequence: CASSPSGRPDTQYF. The full variable domain, with the rest looked up from reference TRBV5-4 and TRBJ2-3, is ETGVTQSPTHLIKTRGQQVTLRCSSQSGHNTVSWYQQALGQGPQFIFQYYREEENGRGNFPPRFSGLQFPNYSSELNVNALELDDSALYLCASSPSGRPDTQYFGPGTRLTVL.

The CDR3 region has the DNA TGTGCCAGCAGCTCCCGACTAGCGGGGAGAGCCGAAGGATTCAATGAGCAGTTCTTC. Encoded protein: CASSSRLAGRAEGFNEQFF. The V gene is TRBV7-9, the J gene TRBJ2-1; 11 nucleotides match TRBD2. Germline CDR1 is SEHNR and CDR2 is FQNEAQ (reference sequence). The trim removed 4 bases at V and 6 bases at J, leaving 17 bases unmatched. This CDR3 has 19 amino acids.

The chain recombines TRBV7-9 with TRBJ1-6; the match to TRBD1 covers 9 bases. CDR1 is SEHNR and CDR2 is FQNEAQ in the germline V gene (reference sequence). The V gene end was trimmed by 1 base and the J gene end by 10 bases; junction bases not matched to a gene: 5. This CDR3 contains 15 residues. The DNA for the CDR3 is TGTGCCAGCAGCTTAGACAGGGGGCGCGGATCACCCCTCCACTTT. This encodes CASSLDRGRGSPLHF.

The rearrangement links TRBV5-1 to TRBJ2-5; 9 bases align to TRBD2. With 2 bases clipped from V and 5 bases from J, the junction kept 10 bases outside the gene matches. The CDR3 loop spans 16 amino acids. The germline gives CDR1 SGHRS, CDR2 YFSETQ. The CDR3 DNA sequence: TGCGCCAGCAGCTTCCGGGTAGCGGGAGTTGCGGAGACCCAGTACTTC. Translating it yields CASSFRVAGVAETQYF.

This chain links TRBV2 with TRBJ2-2, with D possibly matching TRBD2 (6 bases). Per germline, CDR1 SNHLY and CDR2 FYNNEI. Trimming took off 6 bases at V and 7 bases at J, with 18 bases between the two ends. The CDR3 has 15 residues. The CDR3 is CASSWDEGGIGELFF. CDR3 in DNA: TGTGCCAGCAGCTGGGACGAGGGAGGAATCGGGGAGCTGTTTTTT.

This chain links TRBV9 with TRBJ2-5; possibly TRBD2 for D (6 bases). There are 16 residues in the CDR3. Germline lookup yields CDR1 SGDLS and CDR2 YYNGEE. V lost 4 bases and J lost 5, with 21 bases in between. Here the CDR3 reads CASSRAPGLSGETQYF. CDR3 nucleotide sequence: TGTGCCAGCAGCCGCGCACCGGGACTGTCGGGCGAGACCCAGTACTTC.

The chain joins TRBV4-3 to TRBJ1-2; D call uncertain. V shed 4 bases and J shed 2 bases, with 14 bases lying between them. CDR3 length: 15 amino acids. Germline loops: CDR1 LGHNA, CDR2 YSLEER. The CDR3 bases are TGCGCCAGCAGCCCCGATCCTATAACGAACTATGGCTACACCTTC. Encoded protein: CASSPDPITNYGYTF.

The genes are TRBV5-1 and TRBJ2-3; 12 bases are shared with TRBD2. CDR1 and CDR2 (germline): SGHRS, YFSETQ. The junction had 12 bases not matched to a gene; V was cut back by 6 bases and J by 1 base. The CDR3 totals 18 residues. The CDR3 DNA follows: TGCGCCAGCACAGGGGCGACTAGCGGGAGAATTGGCACAGATACGCAGTATTTT. As protein: CASTGATSGRIGTDTQYF.

The chain is built from TRBV4-1 and TRBJ2-1, with 10 bases that match TRBD2. V was pared by 5 bases and J by 3 bases, with 7 bases of the junction left unmatched. CDR1 MGHRA and CDR2 YSYEKL come from the germline V gene. The CDR3 runs 16 residues. CDR3 sequence: CASSTQLAGHYNEQFF. CDR3 sequence (DNA): TGCGCCAGCAGCACACAACTAGCGGGGCACTACAATGAGCAGTTCTTC.

The chain recombines TRBV7-8 with TRBJ2-7; 7 bases line up with TRBD2. The germline V gene encodes CDR1 SGHVS and CDR2 FQNEAQ. V was clipped by 1 base and J by 6 bases; unmatched bases: 9. The CDR3 is 15 amino acids. CDR3 amino acids: CASSLGGGLVSEQYF. In DNA, the CDR3 is TGTGCCAGCAGCTTAGGGGGAGGACTAGTCAGCGAGCAGTACTTC.